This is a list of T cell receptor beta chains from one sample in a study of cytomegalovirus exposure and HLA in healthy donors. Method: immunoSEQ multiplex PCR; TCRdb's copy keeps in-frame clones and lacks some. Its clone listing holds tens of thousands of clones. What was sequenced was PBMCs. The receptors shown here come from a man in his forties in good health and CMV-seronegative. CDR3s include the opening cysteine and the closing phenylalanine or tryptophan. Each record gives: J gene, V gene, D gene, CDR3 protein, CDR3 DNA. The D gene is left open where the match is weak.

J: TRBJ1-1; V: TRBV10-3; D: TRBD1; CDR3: CAISEQGQGPRTFF; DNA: TGTGCCATCAGTGAGCAGGGACAGGGTCCCAGAACTTTCTTT
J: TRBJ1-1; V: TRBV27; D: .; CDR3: CASSSHRRDTEAFF; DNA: TGTGCCAGCAGTTCGCATCGGAGGGACACTGAAGCTTTCTTT
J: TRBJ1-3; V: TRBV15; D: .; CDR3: CATSRDRGTGNTIYF; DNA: TGTGCCACCAGCAGAGATCGGGGGACTGGAAACACCATATATTTT
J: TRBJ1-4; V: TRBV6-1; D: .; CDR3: CASSEFRGVWEKLFF; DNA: TGTGCCAGCAGTGAATTTCGGGGGGTTTGGGAAAAACTGTTTTTT
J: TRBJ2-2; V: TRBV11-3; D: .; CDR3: CASSSDRNRVGIGELFF; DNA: TGTGCCAGCAGCTCGGACAGAAACAGGGTGGGGATCGGGGAGCTGTTTTTT
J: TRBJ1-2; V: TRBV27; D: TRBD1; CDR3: CASRPLTGGFVYGYTF; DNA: TGTGCCAGCAGGCCACTTACAGGGGGCTTTGTCTATGGCTACACCTTC
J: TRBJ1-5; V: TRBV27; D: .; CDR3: CASRPTGINQPQHF; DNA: TGTGCCAGCAGACCTACAGGGATCAATCAGCCCCAGCATTTT
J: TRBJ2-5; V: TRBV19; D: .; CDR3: CASNSPGYQETQYF; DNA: TGTGCCAGTAACAGCCCAGGGTACCAAGAGACCCAGTACTTC
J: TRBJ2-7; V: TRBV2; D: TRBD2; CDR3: CASRGLLAGDYEQYF; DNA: TGTGCCAGCAGGGGCCTACTAGCGGGGGATTACGAGCAGTACTTC
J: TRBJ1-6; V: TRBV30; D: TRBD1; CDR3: CAWKQGADNSPLHF; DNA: TGTGCCTGGAAACAGGGGGCGGATAATTCACCCCTCCACTTT
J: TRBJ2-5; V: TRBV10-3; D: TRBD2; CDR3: CATRGASGGLYQETQYF; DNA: TGTGCCACCCGAGGGGCTAGCGGGGGCTTGTACCAAGAGACCCAGTACTTC
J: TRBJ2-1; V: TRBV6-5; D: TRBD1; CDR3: CASSYRGRIYEQFF; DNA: TGTGCCAGCAGTTACAGGGGGCGCATCTATGAGCAGTTCTTC
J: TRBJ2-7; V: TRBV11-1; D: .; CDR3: CASSPRGGHEQYF; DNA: TGTGCCAGCAGCCCCCGGGGAGGCCACGAGCAGTACTTC
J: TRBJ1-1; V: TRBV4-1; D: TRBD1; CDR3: CASSPRQGALNTEAFF; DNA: TGCGCCAGCAGCCCAAGACAGGGGGCCTTGAACACTGAAGCTTTCTTT
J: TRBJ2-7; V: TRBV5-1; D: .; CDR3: CASSLTDTGSYEQYF; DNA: TGCGCCAGCAGCTTGACGGACACCGGCTCCTACGAGCAGTACTTC